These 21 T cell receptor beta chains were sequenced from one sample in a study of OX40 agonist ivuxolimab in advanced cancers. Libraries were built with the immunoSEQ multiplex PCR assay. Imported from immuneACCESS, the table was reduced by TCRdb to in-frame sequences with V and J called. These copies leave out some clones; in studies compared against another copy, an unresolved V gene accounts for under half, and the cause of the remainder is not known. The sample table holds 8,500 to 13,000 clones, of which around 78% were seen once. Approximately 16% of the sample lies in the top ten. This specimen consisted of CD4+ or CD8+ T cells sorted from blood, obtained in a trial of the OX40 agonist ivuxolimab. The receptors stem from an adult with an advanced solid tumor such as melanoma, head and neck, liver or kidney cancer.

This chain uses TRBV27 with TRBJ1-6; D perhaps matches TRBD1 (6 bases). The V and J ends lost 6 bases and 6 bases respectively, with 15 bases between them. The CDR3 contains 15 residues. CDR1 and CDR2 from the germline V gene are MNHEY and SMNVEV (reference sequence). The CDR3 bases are TGTGCCAGCAGCCCCGGGGGCCCGGGTAATTCACCCCTCCACTTT. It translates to CASSPGGPGNSPLHF.

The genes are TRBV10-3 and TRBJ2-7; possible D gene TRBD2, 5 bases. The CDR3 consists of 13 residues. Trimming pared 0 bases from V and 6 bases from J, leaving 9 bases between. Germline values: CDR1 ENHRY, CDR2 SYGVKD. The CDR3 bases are TGTGCCATCAGTGAGTCCGGAGGCGGCGAGCAGTACTTC. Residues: CAISESGGGEQYF.

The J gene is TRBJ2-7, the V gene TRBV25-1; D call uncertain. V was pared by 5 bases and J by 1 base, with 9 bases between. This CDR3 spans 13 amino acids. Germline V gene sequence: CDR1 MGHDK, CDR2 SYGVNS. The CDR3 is CASSPMGSYEQYF. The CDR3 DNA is TGTGCCAGCAGTCCGATGGGTTCCTACGAGCAGTACTTC.

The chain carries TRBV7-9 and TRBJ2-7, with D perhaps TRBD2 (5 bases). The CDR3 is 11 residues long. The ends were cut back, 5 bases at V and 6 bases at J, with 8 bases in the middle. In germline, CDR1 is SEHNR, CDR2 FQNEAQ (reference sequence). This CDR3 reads CASSLGAEQYF. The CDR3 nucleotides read TGTGCCAGCAGCCTGGGAGCCGAGCAGTACTTC. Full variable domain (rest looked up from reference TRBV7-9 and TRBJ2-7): DTGVSQNPRHKITKRGQNVTFRCDPISEHNRLYWYRQTLGQGPEFLTYFQNEAQLEKSRLLSDRFSAERPKGSFSTLEIQRTEQGDSAMYLCASSLGAEQYFGPGTRLTVT.

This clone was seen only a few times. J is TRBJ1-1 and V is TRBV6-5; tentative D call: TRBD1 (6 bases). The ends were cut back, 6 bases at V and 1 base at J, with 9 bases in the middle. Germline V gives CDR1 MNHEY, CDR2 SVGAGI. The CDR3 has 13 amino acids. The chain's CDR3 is CASSLGQNTEAFF. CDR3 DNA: TGTGCCAGCAGCTTGGGACAGAACACTGAAGCTTTCTTT.

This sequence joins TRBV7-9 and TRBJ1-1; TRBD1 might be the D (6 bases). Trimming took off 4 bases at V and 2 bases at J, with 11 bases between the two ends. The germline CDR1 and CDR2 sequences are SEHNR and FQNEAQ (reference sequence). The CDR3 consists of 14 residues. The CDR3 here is CASSSTGPNTEAFF. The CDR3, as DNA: TGTGCCAGCAGCTCCACAGGGCCTAACACTGAAGCTTTCTTT.

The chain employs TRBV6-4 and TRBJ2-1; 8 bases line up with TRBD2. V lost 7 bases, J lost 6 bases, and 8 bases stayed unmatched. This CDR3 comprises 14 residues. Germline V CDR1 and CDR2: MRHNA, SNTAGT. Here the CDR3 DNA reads TGTGCCAGCACCAACGGGGGGGAGGGCAATGAGCAGTTCTTC. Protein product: CASTNGGEGNEQFF.

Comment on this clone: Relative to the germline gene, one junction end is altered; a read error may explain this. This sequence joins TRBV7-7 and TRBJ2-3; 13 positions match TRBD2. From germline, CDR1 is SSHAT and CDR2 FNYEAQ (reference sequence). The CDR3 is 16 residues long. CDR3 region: CASSFGTSGTLDTQYF. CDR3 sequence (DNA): TGTGCTAGCAGCTTTGGGACTAGCGGGACCCTAGATACGCAGTATTTT. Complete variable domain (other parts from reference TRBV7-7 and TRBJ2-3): GAGVSQSPRYKVTKRGQDVTLRCDPISSHATLYWYQQALGQGPEFLTYFNYEAQPDKSGLPSDRFSAERPEGSISTLTIQRTEQRDSAMYRCASSFGTSGTLDTQYFGPGTRLTVL.

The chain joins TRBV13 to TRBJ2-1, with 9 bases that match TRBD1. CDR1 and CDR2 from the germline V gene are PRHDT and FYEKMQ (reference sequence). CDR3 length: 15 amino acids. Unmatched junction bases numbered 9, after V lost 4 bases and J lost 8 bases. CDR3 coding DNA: TGTGCCAGCAGCTCAACCGGGACAGGGTTGCATGAGCAGTTCTTC. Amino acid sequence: CASSSTGTGLHEQFF. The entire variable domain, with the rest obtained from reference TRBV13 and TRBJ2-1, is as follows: AAGVIQSPRHLIKEKRETATLKCYPIPRHDTVYWYQQGPGQDPQFLISFYEKMQSDKGSIPDRFSAQQFSDYHSELNMSSLELGDSALYFCASSSTGTGLHEQFFGPGTRLTVL.

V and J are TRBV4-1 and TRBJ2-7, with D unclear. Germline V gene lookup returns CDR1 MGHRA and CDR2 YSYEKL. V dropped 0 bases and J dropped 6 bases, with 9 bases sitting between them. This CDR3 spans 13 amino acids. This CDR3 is CASSQDWGTEQYF. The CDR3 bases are TGCGCCAGCAGCCAAGATTGGGGTACCGAGCAGTACTTC.

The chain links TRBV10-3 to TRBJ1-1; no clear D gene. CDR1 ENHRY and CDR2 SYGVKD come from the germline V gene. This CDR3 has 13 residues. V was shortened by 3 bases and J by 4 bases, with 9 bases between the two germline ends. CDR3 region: CAISEDRATEAFF. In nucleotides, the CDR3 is TGTGCCATCAGTGAAGATAGGGCCACTGAAGCTTTCTTT.

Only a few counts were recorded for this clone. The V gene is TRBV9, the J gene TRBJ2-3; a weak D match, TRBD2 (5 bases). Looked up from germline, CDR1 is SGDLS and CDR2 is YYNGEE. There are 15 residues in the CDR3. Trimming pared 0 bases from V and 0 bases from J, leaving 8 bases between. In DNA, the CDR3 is TGTGCCAGCAGCGTAGACACGGGGAGCACAGATACGCAGTATTTT. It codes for CASSVDTGSTDTQYF.

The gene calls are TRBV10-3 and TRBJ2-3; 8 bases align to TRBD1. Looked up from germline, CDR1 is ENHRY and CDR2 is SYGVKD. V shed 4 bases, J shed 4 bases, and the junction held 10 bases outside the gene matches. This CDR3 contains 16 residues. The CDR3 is CAISGNRGSVSDTQYF. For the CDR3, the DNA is TGTGCCATCAGTGGAAACAGGGGGTCTGTCTCAGATACGCAGTATTTT.

The CDR3, as DNA: TGTGCCAGCAGCTTAGTCACCGGGACAGGGTTCGACAATGAGCAGTTCTTC. As protein: CASSLVTGTGFDNEQFF. The chain combines TRBV7-8 with TRBJ2-1; 9 bases line up with TRBD1. CDR1 SGHVS and CDR2 FQNEAQ come from the germline V gene. The CDR3 covers 17 residues. V lost 1 base to trimming and J lost 5 bases; unmatched junction nucleotides: 9.

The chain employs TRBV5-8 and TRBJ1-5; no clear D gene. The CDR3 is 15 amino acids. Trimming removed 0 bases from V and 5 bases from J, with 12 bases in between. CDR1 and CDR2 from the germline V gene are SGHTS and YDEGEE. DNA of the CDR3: TGTGCCAGCAGCTTGGTAGGGCAGGTCTATCAGCCCCAGCATTTT. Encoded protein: CASSLVGQVYQPQHF. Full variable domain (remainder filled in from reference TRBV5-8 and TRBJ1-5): EAGVTQSPTHLIKTRGQQATLRCSPISGHTSVYWYQQALGLGLQFLLWYDEGEERNRGNFPPRFSGRQFPNYSSELNVNALELEDSALYLCASSLVGQVYQPQHFGDGTRLSIL.

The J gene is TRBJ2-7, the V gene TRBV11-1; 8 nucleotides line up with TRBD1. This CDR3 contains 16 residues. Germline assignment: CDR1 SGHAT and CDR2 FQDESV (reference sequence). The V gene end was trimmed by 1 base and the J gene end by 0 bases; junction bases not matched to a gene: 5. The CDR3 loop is CASSLEGQAVSYEQYF. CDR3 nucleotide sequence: TGTGCCAGCAGCTTAGAGGGACAGGCCGTCTCCTACGAGCAGTACTTC.

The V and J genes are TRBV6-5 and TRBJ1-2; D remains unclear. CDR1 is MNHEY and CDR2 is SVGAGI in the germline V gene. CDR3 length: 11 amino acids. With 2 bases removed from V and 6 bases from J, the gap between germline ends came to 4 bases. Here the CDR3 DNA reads TGTGCCAGCAGTTACGGGGATGGCTACACCTTC. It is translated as CASSYGDGYTF.

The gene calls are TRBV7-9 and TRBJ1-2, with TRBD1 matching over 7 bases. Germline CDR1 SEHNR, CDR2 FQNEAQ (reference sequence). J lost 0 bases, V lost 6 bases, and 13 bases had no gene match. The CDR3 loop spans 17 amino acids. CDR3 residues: CASSSLPRDRTNYGYTF. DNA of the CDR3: TGTGCCAGCAGTTCTCTTCCTCGGGACAGAACTAACTATGGCTACACCTTC.

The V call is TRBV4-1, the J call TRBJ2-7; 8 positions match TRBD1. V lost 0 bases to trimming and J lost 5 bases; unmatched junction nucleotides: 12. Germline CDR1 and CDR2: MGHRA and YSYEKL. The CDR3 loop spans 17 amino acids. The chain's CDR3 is CASSQDRTAGGEDEQYF. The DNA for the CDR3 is TGCGCCAGCAGCCAAGATCGGACGGCAGGGGGCGAGGACGAGCAGTACTTC.

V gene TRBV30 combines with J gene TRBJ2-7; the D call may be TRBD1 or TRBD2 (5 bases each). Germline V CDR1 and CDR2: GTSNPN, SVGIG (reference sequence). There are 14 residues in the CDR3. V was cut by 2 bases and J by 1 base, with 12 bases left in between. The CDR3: CAWSPRDGSYEQYF. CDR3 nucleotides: TGTGCCTGGAGTCCTCGGGACGGATCCTACGAGCAGTACTTC.

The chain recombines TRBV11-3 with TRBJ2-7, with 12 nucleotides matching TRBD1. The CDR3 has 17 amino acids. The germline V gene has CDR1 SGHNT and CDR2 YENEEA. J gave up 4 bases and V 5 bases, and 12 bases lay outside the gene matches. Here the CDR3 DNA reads TGTGCCAGCAGCACATCCCCGGGACAGGGGGCTGGATACGAGCAGTACTTC. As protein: CASSTSPGQGAGYEQYF.